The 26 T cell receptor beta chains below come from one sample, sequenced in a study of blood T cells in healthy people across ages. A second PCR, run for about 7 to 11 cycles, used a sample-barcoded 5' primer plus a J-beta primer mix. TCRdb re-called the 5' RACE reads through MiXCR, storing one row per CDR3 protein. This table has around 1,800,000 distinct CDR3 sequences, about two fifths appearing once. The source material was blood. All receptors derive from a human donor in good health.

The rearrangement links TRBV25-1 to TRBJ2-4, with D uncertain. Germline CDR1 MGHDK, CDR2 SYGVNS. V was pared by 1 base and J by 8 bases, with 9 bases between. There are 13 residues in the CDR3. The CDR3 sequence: CASSESNRHIQYF. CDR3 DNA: TGTGCCAGCAGTGAATCTAATAGGCACATTCAGTACTTC.

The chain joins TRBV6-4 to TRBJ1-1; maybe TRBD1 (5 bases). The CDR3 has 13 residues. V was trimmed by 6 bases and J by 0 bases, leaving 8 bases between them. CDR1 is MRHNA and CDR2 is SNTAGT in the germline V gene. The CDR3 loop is CASRQDMNTEAFF. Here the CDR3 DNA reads TGTGCCAGCAGGCAGGACATGAACACTGAAGCTTTCTTT.

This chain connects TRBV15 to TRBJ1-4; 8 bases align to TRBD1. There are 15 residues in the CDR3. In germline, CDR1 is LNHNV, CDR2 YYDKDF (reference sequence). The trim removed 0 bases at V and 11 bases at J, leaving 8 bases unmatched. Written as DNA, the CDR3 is TGTGCCACCAGCAGAGATAAGGGACAGGATCAGAAACTGTTTTTT. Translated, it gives CATSRDKGQDQKLFF.

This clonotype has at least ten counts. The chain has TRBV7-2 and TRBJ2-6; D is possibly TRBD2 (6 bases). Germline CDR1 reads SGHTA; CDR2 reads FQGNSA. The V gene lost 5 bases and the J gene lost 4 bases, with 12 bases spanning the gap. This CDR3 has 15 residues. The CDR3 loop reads CASSPGGAGANVLTF. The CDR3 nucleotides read TGTGCCAGCAGCCCTGGCGGGGCGGGGGCCAACGTCCTGACTTTC.

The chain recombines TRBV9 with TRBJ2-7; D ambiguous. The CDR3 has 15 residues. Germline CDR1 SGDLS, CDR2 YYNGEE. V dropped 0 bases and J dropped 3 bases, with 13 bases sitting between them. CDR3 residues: CASSVATGAFYEQYF. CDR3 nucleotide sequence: TGTGCCAGCAGCGTAGCTACCGGAGCGTTCTACGAGCAGTACTTC.

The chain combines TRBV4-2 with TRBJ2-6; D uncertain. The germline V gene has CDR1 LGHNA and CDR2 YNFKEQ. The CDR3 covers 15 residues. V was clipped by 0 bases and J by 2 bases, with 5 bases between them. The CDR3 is CASSQEYTGANVLTF. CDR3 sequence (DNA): TGTGCCAGCAGCCAAGAGTACACTGGGGCCAACGTCCTGACTTTC.

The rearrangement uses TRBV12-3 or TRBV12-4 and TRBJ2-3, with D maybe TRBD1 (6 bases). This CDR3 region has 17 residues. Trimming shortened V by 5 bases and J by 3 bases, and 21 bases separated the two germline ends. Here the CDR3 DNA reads TGTGCCAGCAGTCATCAGGGGCGGTCGAGTGGTACAGATACGCAGTATTTT. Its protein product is CASSHQGRSSGTDTQYF.

The DNA for the CDR3 is TGTGCCAGCAGCCAGATGGGCAAGAGGGAGACCCAGTACTTC. Translating it yields CASSQMGKRETQYF. This rearrangement joins TRBV7-2 to TRBJ2-5; D gene uncertain. This CDR3 has 14 residues. Germline V CDR1 and CDR2: SGHTA, FQGNSA. The V end lost 5 bases, the J end lost 5 bases, and 15 bases lay between the germline ends.

The CDR3 DNA reads TGTGCCAGCAGTCAAGGACCCGGTTTAGCCCATGAGCAGTTCTTC. As protein: CASSQGPGLAHEQFF. The J gene is TRBJ2-1, the V gene TRBV12-3 or TRBV12-4; D call uncertain. There are 15 residues in the CDR3. With 5 bases removed from V and 8 bases from J, the gap between germline ends came to 19 bases.

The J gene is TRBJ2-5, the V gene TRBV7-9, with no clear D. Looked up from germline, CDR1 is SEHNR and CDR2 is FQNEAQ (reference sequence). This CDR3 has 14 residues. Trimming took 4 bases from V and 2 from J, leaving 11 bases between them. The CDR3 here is CASSSVGRQETQYF. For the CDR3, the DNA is TGTGCCAGCAGCTCTGTGGGTAGGCAAGAGACCCAGTACTTC.

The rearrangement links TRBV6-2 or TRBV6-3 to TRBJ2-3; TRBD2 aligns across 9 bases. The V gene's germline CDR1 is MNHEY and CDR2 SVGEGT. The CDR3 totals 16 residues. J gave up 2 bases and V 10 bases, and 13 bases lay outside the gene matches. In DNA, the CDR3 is TGTGCCACCGTTCGGGATCTAGCGGGGTACACAGATACGCAGTATTTT. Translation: CATVRDLAGYTDTQYF.

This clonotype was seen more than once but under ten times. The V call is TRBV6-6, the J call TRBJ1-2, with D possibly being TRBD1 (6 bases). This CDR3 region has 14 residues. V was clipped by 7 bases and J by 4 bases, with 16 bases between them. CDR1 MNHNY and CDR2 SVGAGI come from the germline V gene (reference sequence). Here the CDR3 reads CASILGGAFYGYTF. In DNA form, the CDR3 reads TGTGCCAGCATCCTTGGGGGGGCTTTCTATGGCTACACCTTC.

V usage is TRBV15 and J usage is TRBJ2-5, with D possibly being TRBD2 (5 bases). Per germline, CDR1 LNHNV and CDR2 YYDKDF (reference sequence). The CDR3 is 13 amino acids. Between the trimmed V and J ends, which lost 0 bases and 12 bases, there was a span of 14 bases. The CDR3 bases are TGTGCCACCAGCAGAGATCCAACGGGGTCCAAGTACTTC. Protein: CATSRDPTGSKYF.

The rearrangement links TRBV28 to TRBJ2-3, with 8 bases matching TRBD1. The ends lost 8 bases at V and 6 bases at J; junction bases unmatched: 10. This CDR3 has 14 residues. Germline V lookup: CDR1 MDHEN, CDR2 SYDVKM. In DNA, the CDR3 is TGTGCCAGCCGGAGGACAGGGCGCTTTGATACGCAGTATTTT. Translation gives CASRRTGRFDTQYF.

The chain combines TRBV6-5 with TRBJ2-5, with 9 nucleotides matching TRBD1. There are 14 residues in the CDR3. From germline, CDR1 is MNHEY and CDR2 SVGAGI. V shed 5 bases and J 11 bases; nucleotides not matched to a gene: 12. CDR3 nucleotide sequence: TGTGCCAGCAGTCTCAATACAGGGGGCGAGGAGCAGTACTTC. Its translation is CASSLNTGGEEQYF.

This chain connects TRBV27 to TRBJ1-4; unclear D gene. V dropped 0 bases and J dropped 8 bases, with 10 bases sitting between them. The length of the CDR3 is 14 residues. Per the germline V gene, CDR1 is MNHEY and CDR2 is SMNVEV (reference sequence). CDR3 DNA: TGTGCCAGCAGTTTATCCTGGGTTGGGGAAAAACTGTTTTTT. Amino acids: CASSLSWVGEKLFF.

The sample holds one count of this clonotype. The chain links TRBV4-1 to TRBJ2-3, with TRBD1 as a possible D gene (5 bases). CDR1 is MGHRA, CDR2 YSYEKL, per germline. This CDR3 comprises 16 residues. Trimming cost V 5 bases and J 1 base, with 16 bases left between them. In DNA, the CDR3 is TGCGCCAGCAGCGAGGACATCACCATGGGCACAGATACGCAGTATTTT. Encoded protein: CASSEDITMGTDTQYF.

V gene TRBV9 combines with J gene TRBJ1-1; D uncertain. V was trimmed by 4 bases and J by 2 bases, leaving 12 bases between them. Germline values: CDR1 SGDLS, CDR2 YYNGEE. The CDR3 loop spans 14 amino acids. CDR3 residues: CASSPGQINTEAFF. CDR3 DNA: TGTGCCAGCAGCCCCGGTCAAATTAACACTGAAGCTTTCTTT.

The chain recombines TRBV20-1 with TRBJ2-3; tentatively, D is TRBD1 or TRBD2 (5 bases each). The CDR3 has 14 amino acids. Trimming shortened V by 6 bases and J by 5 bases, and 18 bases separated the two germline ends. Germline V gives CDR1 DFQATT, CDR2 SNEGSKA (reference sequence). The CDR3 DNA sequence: TGCAGTGCACTGACGGGGCTAGCAGAAGATACGCAGTATTTT. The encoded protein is CSALTGLAEDTQYF.

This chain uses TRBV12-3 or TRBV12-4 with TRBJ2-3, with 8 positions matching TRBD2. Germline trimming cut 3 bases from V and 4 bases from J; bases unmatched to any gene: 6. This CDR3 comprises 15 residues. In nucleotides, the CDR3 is TGTGCCAGCAGTTTTTTCGGGGGGGGCTCAGATACGCAGTATTTT. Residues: CASSFFGGGSDTQYF.

The CDR3 loop reads CASSRTAGNEQYF. CDR3 bases: TGTGCCAGCAGCCGGACGGCGGGCAACGAGCAGTACTTC. V gene TRBV7-6 combines with J gene TRBJ2-7; tentative D call: TRBD2 (5 bases). V was pared by 5 bases and J by 5 bases, with 13 bases between. The germline V gene has CDR1 SGHVS and CDR2 FNYEAQ. The CDR3 spans 13 residues.

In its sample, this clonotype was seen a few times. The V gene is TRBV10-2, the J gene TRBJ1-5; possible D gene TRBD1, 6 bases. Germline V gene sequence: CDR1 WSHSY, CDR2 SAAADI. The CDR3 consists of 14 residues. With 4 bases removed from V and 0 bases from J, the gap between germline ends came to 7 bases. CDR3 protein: CASSGTDSNQPQHF. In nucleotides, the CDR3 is TGCGCCAGCAGTGGGACAGATAGCAATCAGCCCCAGCATTTT.

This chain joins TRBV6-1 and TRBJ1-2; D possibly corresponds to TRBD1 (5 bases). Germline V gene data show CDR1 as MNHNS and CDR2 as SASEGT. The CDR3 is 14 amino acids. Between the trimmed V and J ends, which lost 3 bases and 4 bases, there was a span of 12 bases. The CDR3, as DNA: TGTGCCAGCAGTGACCAGACAGCGAGCTATGGCTACACCTTC. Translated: CASSDQTASYGYTF.

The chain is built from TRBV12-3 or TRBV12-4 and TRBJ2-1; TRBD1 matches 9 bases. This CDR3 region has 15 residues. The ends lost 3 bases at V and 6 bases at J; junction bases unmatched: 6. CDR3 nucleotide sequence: TGTGCCAGCAGTTTCGGGGGGACAGGGCTCAATGAGCAGTTCTTC. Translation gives CASSFGGTGLNEQFF.

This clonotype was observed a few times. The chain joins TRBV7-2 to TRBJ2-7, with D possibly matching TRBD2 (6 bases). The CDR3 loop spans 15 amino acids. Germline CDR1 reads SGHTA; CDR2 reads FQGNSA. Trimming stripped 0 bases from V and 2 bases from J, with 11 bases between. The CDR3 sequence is CASSLAVGGPYEQYF. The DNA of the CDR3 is TGTGCCAGCAGCTTAGCAGTCGGGGGACCCTACGAGCAGTACTTC.

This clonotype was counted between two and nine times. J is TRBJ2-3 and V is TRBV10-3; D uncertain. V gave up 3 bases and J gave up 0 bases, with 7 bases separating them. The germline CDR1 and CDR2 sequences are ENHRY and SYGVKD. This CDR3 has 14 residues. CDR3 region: CAISDRPSTDTQYF. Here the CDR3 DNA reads TGTGCCATCAGTGATAGACCCAGCACAGATACGCAGTATTTT.